This T cell receptor beta chain comes out of a study of blood T cell repertoires in COVID-19. On the study more broadly: Sites in the United States, Italy and Spain provided acute and convalescent COVID-19 samples. Nucleic acid was either cDNA or gDNA, and it came from T cells, B-cell-depleted T cells, or PBMCs.

In the authors' methods: Amplification of reference gene primers was used by the study to estimate nucleated cell counts. TCRdb's table, derived via immunoSEQ multiplex PCR, lists solely in-frame clones and lacks some. V and J calls and clone size come straight from that table; D and trimming were deduced from the DNA. Among over 90,000 clones listed, over 65% were seen once. The material sequenced was peripheral blood. The sequence derives from a human donor in a cohort sampled during active COVID-19.

The CDR3 DNA follows: TGCGCCAGCAGACTTGGGGCCCAGAACACCGGGGAGCTGTTTTTT. It is translated as CASRLGAQNTGELFF. V is TRBV5-1 and J is TRBJ2-2, with D perhaps TRBD1 (5 bases). This CDR3 spans 15 amino acids. Germline lookup yields CDR1 SGHRS and CDR2 YFSETQ. Trimming stripped 5 bases from V and 1 base from J, with 12 bases between.